These 19 T cell receptor beta chains were all obtained from the same sample, sequenced in a study of identifying expanded T cells in peripheral blood. Method: immunoSEQ multiplex PCR; TCRdb's copy keeps in-frame clones and lacks some. The sample lists about 130,000 clones; less than 90% were seen once. Specimen: blood. Every receptor here comes from a person between 18 and 69 years old in good health.

The chain couples TRBV6-1 to TRBJ2-3; the D gene is possibly TRBD1 (6 bases). The V gene lost 3 bases and the J gene lost 2 bases, with 9 bases spanning the gap. Germline V gene lookup returns CDR1 MNHNS and CDR2 SASEGT. The CDR3 length is 14 residues. The CDR3 DNA reads as TGTGCCAGCAGTGATTACAGGGACACAGATACGCAGTATTTT. Amino acids: CASSDYRDTDTQYF.

The chain uses TRBV7-2 and TRBJ2-1, with no clear D. V shed 5 bases and J shed 1 base, with 12 bases lying between them. The CDR3 consists of 15 residues. Germline CDR1 SGHTA, CDR2 FQGNSA. The CDR3 spells CASSVQVVSYNEQFF. As DNA, the CDR3 is TGTGCCAGCAGCGTTCAAGTCGTGTCCTACAATGAGCAGTTCTTC.

J is TRBJ2-6 and V is TRBV27; D remains unclear. V lost 4 bases, J lost 2 bases, and 6 bases lay in between. The CDR3 is 14 amino acids. CDR1 and CDR2 (germline): MNHEY, SMNVEV (reference sequence). The CDR3 reads CASSSSPGANVLTF. The DNA of the CDR3 is TGTGCCAGCAGTTCGTCCCCTGGGGCCAACGTCCTGACTTTC.

The V gene is TRBV27, the J gene TRBJ2-3; 10 positions match TRBD2. Germline V CDR1 and CDR2: MNHEY, SMNVEV (reference sequence). Unmatched junction bases numbered 12, after V lost 1 base and J lost 2 bases. The CDR3 is made up of 19 amino acids. CDR3 bases: TGTGCCAGCAGTTTATTAGGTGGGCCTAGCGGGAGTGTCACAGATACGCAGTATTTT. Protein sequence: CASSLLGGPSGSVTDTQYF.

The chain links TRBV28 to TRBJ1-3; D gene ambiguous. This CDR3 is 15 amino acids long. Trimming stripped 5 bases from V and 4 bases from J, with 15 bases between. Germline values: CDR1 MDHEN, CDR2 SYDVKM. The CDR3 protein is CASSLRDWSGNTIYF. The CDR3, as DNA: TGTGCCAGCAGTCTAAGGGATTGGAGCGGAAACACCATATATTTT. Together with reference TRBV28 and TRBJ1-3, the CDR3 gives the full variable domain: DVKVTQSSRYLVKRTGEKVFLECVQDMDHENMFWYRQDPGLGLRLIYFSYDVKMKEKGDIPEGYSVSREKKERFSLILESASTNQTSMYLCASSLRDWSGNTIYFGEGSWLTVV.

A word on this clone: Germline and junction disagree at one end, which may indicate a read error. The chain employs TRBV19 and TRBJ1-1, with unresolved D. The germline gives CDR1 LNHDA, CDR2 SQIVND (reference sequence). This CDR3 has 10 amino acids. The CDR3 nucleotides read TGTGCCAGCAGTAGTGGCGAAGCTTTCTTT. Protein product: CASSSGEAFF.

CDR3 sequence (DNA): TGTGCCACCCGACGGACTAACACAGATACGCAGTATTTT. Translation gives CATRRTNTDTQYF. The chain combines TRBV19 with TRBJ2-3, with D perhaps TRBD2 (6 bases). Deletions cut 10 bases from V and 2 bases from J, with 13 bases between. Germline CDR1 is LNHDA and CDR2 is SQIVND (reference sequence). The CDR3 totals 13 residues.

The genes are TRBV18 and TRBJ1-1; a weak D match, TRBD1 (6 bases). The germline V gene has CDR1 KGHSH and CDR2 LQKENI. The CDR3 is 15 amino acids. Trimming removed 5 bases from V and 5 bases from J, with 18 bases in between. The CDR3, as DNA: TGTGCCAGCTCAGAACAGGGAATCGGAGAAACTGAAGCTTTCTTT. It encodes CASSEQGIGETEAFF.

The chain has TRBV27 and TRBJ2-3; 10 bases are shared with TRBD2. This CDR3 comprises 17 residues. Germline V gene data show CDR1 as MNHEY and CDR2 as SMNVEV (reference sequence). The ends lost 3 bases at V and 3 bases at J; junction bases unmatched: 9. The CDR3 sequence: CASSFGLAGVGTDTQYF. DNA for the CDR3: TGTGCCAGCAGTTTTGGGCTAGCGGGAGTGGGGACAGATACGCAGTATTTT.

This chain uses TRBV27 with TRBJ1-5; D is unclear. This CDR3 has 15 amino acids. Trimming pared 8 bases from V and 0 bases from J, leaving 14 bases between. The germline gives CDR1 MNHEY, CDR2 SMNVEV (reference sequence). CDR3 protein: CASWGGPYSNQPQHF. As DNA, the CDR3 is TGTGCCAGCTGGGGAGGTCCGTATAGCAATCAGCCCCAGCATTTT.

The gene calls are TRBV5-1 and TRBJ2-3; D may be TRBD1 or TRBD2 (5 bases each). Germline CDR1 reads SGHRS; CDR2 reads YFSETQ. V lost 0 bases, J lost 2 bases, and 13 bases lay in between. The CDR3 runs 16 residues. The CDR3 region is CASSLALGVPTDTQYF. CDR3 sequence (DNA): TGCGCCAGCAGCTTGGCCTTGGGGGTACCCACAGATACGCAGTATTTT.

The chain carries TRBV4-2 and TRBJ2-7; TRBD1 agrees at 9 bases. Germline CDR1 reads LGHNA; CDR2 reads YNFKEQ. After removal of 4 bases from V and 5 bases from J, the junction contained 15 bases not matched to a gene. The CDR3 loop spans 17 amino acids. CDR3 protein: CASSLTNMKGQGNEQYF. CDR3 DNA sequence: TGTGCCAGCAGCCTCACGAATATGAAGGGACAGGGAAACGAGCAGTACTTC.

This clone was counted a few times. The chain is built from TRBV7-2 and TRBJ2-7; 9 bases line up with TRBD2. Germline CDR1 and CDR2: SGHTA and FQGNSA. With V trimmed by 5 bases and J by 6 bases, 5 bases remained unmatched. CDR3 length: 13 amino acids. The CDR3 reads CASSISGGREQYF. The CDR3 bases are TGTGCCAGCAGCATTAGCGGGGGACGCGAGCAGTACTTC.

The sample holds one count of this clone. The sample carries other DNA sequences with the same CDR3. The V and J genes are TRBV10-3 and TRBJ2-7; TRBD1 is a possible D gene (5 bases). Germline values: CDR1 ENHRY, CDR2 SYGVKD. Trimming shortened V by 10 bases and J by 0 bases, and 10 bases separated the two germline ends. The CDR3 has 12 residues. The CDR3 loop reads CATQGSSYEQYF. The CDR3 coding sequence is TGTGCCACCCAGGGTAGCTCCTACGAGCAGTACTTC.

The chain couples TRBV28 to TRBJ1-2; D remains unclear. V gave up 3 bases and J gave up 4 bases, with 12 bases separating them. In germline, CDR1 is MDHEN, CDR2 SYDVKM. The CDR3 loop spans 14 amino acids. The CDR3 DNA sequence: TGTGCCAGCAGTTTTCCCCAGCTTGCCTATGGCTACACCTTC. This codes for CASSFPQLAYGYTF.

The rearrangement joins TRBV6-5 to TRBJ1-1; 9 bases map to TRBD1. The CDR3 extends over 16 amino acids. Unmatched junction bases numbered 14, after V lost 2 bases and J lost 10 bases. Germline V CDR1 and CDR2: MNHEY, SVGAGI. As DNA, the CDR3 is TGTGCCAGCAGTTACGGTGGGGGACAGGGATTCCGTGGAGCTTTCTTT. It specifies CASSYGGGQGFRGAFF.

The chain has TRBV29-1 and TRBJ2-3, with D maybe TRBD2 (5 bases). The CDR3 runs 12 residues. V was pared by 0 bases and J by 5 bases, with 6 bases between. CDR1 is SQVTM and CDR2 is ANQGSEA in the germline V gene. The CDR3 sequence: CSVEDGRDTQYF. The CDR3, as DNA: TGCAGCGTTGAAGATGGGAGAGATACGCAGTATTTT.

The sample holds one count of this clone. The rearrangement joins TRBV30 to TRBJ2-7; 7 bases agree with TRBD1. Germline loops: CDR1 GTSNPN, CDR2 SVGIG (reference sequence). J was trimmed by 1 base and V by 4 bases; bases with no gene match: 7. The CDR3 has 14 amino acids. The CDR3 reads CAWTGTAHSYEQYF. The CDR3 DNA follows: TGTGCCTGGACCGGGACAGCCCATTCCTACGAGCAGTACTTC. The full variable domain, in which reference TRBV30 and TRBJ2-7 provide the parts outside the CDR3, is SQTIHQWPATLVQPVGSPLSLECTVEGTSNPNLYWYRQAAGRGLQLLFYSVGIGQISSEVPQNLSASRPQDRQFILSSKKLLLSDSGFYLCAWTGTAHSYEQYFGPGTRLTVT.

The chain joins TRBV2 to TRBJ2-7, with 7 nucleotides matching TRBD2. The V segment lost 5 bases and the J segment 2 bases; nucleotides outside the gene matches: 9. The CDR3 covers 15 residues. Germline values: CDR1 SNHLY, CDR2 FYNNEI. CDR3 coding DNA: TGTGCCAGCAGTTTGCTCACTAGCGCTGCCTACGAGCAGTACTTC. This sequence encodes CASSLLTSAAYEQYF.